The text below deals with one T cell receptor (beta chain). As handled by the study authors: Nucleated cell number was recorded as an estimate derived from reference gene primer amplification. TCRdb keeps only in-frame clones here, not all; method: immunoSEQ multiplex PCR. That table is the source of V, J and clone size, and D and trimming were worked out from the DNA. The table records 150,000 to 160,000 clones, 80% to 90% of them present only once. Per germline, CDR1 KGHDR and CDR2 SFDVKD. The ends lost 4 bases at V and 2 bases at J; junction bases unmatched: 8. This CDR3 is built from 16 residues. This sample stems from a study of blood T cell repertoires in COVID-19. Study context: Acute-phase and convalescent COVID-19 samples originated in the United States, Italy and Spain. The analysed material was cDNA or gDNA that came from T cells, B-cell-depleted T cells, or PBMCs.

The receptor's source is a woman aged 40 to 50 with acute or convalescent COVID-19. The gene calls are TRBV24-1 and TRBJ2-7; 9 nucleotides line up with TRBD1. The specimen was peripheral blood. The DNA for the CDR3 is TGTGCCACCAGTGAAGGGACAGGGATTGTCCCCTACGAGCAGTACTTC. This gives the protein CATSEGTGIVPYEQYF.